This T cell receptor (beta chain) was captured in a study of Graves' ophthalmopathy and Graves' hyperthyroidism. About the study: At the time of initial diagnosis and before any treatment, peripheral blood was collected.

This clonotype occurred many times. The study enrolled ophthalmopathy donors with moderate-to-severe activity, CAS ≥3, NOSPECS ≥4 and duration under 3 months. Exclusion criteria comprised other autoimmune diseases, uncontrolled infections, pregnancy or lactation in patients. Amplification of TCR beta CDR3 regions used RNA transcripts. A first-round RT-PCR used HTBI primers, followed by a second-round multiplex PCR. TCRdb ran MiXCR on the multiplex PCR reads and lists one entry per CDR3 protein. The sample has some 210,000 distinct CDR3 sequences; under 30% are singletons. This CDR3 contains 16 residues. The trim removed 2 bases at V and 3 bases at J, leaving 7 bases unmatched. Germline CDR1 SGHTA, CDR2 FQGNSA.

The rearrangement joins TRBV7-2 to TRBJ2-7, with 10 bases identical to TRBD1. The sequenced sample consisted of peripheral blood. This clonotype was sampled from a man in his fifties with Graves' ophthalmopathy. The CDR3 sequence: CASSLMGQGIDYEQYF. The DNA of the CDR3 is TGTGCCAGCAGCTTAATGGGACAGGGGATCGACTACGAGCAGTACTTC.